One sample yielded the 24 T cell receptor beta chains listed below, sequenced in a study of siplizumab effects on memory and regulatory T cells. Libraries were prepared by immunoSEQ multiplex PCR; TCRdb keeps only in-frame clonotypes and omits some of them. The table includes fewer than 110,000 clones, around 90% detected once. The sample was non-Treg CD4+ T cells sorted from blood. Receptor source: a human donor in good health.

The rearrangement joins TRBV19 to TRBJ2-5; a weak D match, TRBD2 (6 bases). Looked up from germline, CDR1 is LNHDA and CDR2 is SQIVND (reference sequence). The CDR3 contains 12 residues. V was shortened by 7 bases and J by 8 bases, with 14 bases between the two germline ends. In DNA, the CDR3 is TGTGCCAGTACTGGGGAGGTGAGCACCCAGTACTTC. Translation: CASTGEVSTQYF.

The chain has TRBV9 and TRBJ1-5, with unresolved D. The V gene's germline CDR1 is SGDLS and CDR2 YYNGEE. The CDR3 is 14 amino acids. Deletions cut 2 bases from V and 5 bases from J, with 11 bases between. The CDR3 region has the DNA TGTGCCAGCAGCGTTGGGCAGGAAGATCAGCCCCAGCATTTT. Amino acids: CASSVGQEDQPQHF.

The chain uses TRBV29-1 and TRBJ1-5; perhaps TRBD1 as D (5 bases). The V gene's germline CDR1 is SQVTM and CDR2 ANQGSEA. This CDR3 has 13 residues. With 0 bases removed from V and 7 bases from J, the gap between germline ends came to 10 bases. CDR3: CSVEEYGGQPQHF. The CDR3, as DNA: TGCAGCGTTGAAGAGTATGGGGGGCAGCCCCAGCATTTT.

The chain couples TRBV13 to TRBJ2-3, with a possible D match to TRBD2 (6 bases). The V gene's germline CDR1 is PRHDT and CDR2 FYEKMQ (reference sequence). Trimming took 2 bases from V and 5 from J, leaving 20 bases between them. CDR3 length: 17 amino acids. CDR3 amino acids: CASSLNPGLARQDTQYF. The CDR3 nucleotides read TGTGCCAGCAGCTTAAACCCCGGGCTAGCGAGACAAGATACGCAGTATTTT.

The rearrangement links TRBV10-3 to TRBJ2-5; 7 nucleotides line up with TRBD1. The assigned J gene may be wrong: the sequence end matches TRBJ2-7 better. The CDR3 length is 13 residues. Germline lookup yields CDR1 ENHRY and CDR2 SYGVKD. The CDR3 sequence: CAISPQGRDEQYF. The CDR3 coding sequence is TGTGCCATCAGCCCACAGGGGCGGGACGAGCAGTACTTC.

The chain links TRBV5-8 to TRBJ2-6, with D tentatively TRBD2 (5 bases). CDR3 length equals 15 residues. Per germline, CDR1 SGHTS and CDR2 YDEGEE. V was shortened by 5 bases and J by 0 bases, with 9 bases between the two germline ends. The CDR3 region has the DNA TGTGCCAGCAGTAGAGGGATCTCTGGGGCCAACGTCCTGACTTTC. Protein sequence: CASSRGISGANVLTF.

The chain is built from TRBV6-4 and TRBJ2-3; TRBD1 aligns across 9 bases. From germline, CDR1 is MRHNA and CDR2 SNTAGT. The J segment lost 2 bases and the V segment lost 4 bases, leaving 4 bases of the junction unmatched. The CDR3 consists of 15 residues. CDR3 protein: CASSAGTGTTDTQYF. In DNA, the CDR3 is TGTGCCAGCAGTGCGGGGACAGGGACCACAGATACGCAGTATTTT.

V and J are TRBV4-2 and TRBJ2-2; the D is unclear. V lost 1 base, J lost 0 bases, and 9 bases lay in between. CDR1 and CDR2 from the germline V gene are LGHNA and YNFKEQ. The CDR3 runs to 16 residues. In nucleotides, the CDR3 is TGTGCCAGCAGCCAAGGGTTGGCTTCGAACACCGGGGAGCTGTTTTTT. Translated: CASSQGLASNTGELFF.

The CDR3 DNA follows: TGCAGCGTAGAGGGGACAGGTTCTAATGAAAAACTGTTTTTT. This codes for CSVEGTGSNEKLFF. The gene calls are TRBV29-1 and TRBJ1-4, with 8 bases matching TRBD1. Trimming took 6 bases from V and 3 from J; bases not matched to a gene: 6. Germline CDR1 reads SQVTM; CDR2 reads ANQGSEA. The CDR3 sequence is 14 residues long.

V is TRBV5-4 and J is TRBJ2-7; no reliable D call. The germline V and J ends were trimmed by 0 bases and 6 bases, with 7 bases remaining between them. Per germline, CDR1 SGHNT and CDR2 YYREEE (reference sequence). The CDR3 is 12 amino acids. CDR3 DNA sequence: TGTGCCAGCAGCTTGGACCCCCGCGAGCAGTACTTC. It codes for CASSLDPREQYF.

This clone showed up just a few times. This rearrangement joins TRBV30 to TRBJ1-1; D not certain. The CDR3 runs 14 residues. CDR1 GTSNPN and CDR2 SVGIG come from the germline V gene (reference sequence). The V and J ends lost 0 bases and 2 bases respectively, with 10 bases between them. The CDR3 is CAWSVRRYNTEAFF. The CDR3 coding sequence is TGTGCCTGGAGTGTACGCCGGTATAACACTGAAGCTTTCTTT.

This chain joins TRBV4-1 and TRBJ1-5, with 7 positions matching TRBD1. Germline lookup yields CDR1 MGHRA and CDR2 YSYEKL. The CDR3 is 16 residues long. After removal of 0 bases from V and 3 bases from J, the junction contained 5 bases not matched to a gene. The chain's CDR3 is CASSQERQGPNQPQHF. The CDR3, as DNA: TGCGCCAGCAGCCAAGAACGACAGGGACCCAATCAGCCCCAGCATTTT.

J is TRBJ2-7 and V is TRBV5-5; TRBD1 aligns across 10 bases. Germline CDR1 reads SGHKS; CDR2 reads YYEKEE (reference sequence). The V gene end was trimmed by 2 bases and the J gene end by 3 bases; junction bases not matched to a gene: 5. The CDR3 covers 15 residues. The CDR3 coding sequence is TGTGCCAGCAGCTTAAGCGGGACAGGGGACTACGAGCAGTACTTC. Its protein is CASSLSGTGDYEQYF.

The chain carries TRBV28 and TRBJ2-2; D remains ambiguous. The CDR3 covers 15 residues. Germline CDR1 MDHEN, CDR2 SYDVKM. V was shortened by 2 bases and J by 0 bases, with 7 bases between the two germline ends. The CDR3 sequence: CASSLVTSNTGELFF. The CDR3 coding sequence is TGTGCCAGCAGTTTAGTCACATCGAACACCGGGGAGCTGTTTTTT.

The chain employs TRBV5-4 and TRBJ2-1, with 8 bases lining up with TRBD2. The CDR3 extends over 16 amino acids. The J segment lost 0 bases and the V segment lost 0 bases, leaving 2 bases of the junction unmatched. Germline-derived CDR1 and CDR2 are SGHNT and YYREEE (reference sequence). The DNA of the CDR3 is TGTGCCAGCAGCTTGGAGAGCGGGAGCTCCTACAATGAGCAGTTCTTC. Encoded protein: CASSLESGSSYNEQFF.

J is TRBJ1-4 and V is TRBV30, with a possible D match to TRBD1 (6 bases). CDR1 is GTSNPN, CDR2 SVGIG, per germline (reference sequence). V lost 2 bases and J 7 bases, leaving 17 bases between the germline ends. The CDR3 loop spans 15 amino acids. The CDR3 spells CAWSWQGRNSEKLFF. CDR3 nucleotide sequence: TGTGCCTGGAGTTGGCAGGGGAGGAATAGTGAAAAACTGTTTTTT.

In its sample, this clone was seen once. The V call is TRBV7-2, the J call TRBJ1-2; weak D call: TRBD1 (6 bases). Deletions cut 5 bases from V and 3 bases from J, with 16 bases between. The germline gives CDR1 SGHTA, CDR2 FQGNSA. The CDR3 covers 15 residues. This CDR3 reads CASSPVGGGYYGYTF. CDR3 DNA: TGTGCCAGCAGCCCAGTTGGGGGCGGGTACTATGGCTACACCTTC.

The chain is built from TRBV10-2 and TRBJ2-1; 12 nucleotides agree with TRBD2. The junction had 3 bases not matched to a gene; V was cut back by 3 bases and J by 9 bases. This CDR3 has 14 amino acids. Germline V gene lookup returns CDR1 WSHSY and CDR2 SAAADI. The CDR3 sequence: CASSDRTSGTEQFF. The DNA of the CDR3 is TGCGCCAGCAGTGACCGGACTAGCGGGACTGAGCAGTTCTTC.

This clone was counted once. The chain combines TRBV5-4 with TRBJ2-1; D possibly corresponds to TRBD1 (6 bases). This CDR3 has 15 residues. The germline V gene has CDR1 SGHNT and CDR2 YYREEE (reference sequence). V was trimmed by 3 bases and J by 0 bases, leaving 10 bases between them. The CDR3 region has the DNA TGTGCCAGCAGCTCCCCCAGGGGCTCCTACAATGAGCAGTTCTTC. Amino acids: CASSSPRGSYNEQFF.

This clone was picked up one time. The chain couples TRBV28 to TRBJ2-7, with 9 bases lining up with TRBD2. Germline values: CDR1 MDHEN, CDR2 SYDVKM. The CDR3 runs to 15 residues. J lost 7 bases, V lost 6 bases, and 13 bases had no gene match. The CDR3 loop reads CASRPFLAGAAEQYF. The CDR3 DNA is TGTGCCAGCAGGCCCTTTTTAGCGGGAGCGGCTGAGCAGTACTTC.

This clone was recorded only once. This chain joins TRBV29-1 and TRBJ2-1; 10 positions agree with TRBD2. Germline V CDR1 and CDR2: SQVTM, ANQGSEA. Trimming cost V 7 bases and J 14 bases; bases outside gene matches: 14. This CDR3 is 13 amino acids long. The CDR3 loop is CSDVLAGGTKEFF. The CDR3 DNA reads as TGCAGCGACGTTTTAGCGGGAGGTACAAAGGAGTTCTTC.

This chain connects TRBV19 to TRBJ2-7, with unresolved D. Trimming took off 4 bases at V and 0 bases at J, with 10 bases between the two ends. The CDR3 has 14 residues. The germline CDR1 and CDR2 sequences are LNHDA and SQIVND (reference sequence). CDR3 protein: CASSSRQSSYEQYF. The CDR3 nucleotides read TGTGCCAGTAGTAGCCGACAAAGCTCCTACGAGCAGTACTTC.

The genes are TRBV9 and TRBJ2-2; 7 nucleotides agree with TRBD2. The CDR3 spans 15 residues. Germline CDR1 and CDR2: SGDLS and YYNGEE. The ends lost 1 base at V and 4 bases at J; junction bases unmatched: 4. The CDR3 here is CASSVSGGRTGELFF. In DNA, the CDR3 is TGTGCCAGCAGCGTATCGGGGGGACGCACCGGGGAGCTGTTTTTT. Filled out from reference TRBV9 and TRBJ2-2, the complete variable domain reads DSGVTQTPKHLITATGQRVTLRCSPRSGDLSVYWYQQSLDQGLQFLIQYYNGEERAKGNILERFSAQQFPDLHSELNLSSLELGDSALYFCASSVSGGRTGELFFGEGSRLTVL.

The CDR3 region has the DNA TGTGCCACCAAGGGGACTGGTCCCTACGAGCAGTACTTC. Residues: CATKGTGPYEQYF. The genes are TRBV5-4 and TRBJ2-7; D may be TRBD2 (6 bases). The CDR3 is 13 residues long. The ends were cut back, 9 bases at V and 2 bases at J, with 15 bases in the middle. CDR1 and CDR2 from the germline V gene are SGHNT and YYREEE (reference sequence).